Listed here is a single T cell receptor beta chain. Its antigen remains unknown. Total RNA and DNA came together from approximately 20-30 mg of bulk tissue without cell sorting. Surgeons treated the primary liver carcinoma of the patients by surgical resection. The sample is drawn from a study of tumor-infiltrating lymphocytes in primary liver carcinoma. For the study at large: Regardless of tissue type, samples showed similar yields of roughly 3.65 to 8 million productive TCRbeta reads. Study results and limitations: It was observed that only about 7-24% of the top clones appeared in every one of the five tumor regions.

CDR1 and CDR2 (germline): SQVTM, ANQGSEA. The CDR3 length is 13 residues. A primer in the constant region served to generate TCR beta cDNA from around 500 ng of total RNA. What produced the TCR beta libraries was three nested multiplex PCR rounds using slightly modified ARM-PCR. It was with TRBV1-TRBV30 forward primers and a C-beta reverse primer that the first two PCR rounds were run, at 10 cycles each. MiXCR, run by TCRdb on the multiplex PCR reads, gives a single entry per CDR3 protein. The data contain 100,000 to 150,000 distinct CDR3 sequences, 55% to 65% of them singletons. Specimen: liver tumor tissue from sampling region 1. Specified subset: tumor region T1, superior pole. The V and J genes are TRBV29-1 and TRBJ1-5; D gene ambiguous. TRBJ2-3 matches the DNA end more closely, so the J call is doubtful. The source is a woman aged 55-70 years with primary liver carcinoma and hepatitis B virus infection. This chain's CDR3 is CSVEMAESQPQYF. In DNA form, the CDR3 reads TGCAGCGTTGAAATGGCAGAGAGTCAGCCCCAGTATTTT.